The clone carrying this T cell receptor beta chain was recorded many times. The sample comes from a study of patients and donors after allogeneic stem cell transplantation. The length of the CDR3 is 13 residues. The V segment lost 6 bases and the J segment 4 bases; nucleotides outside the gene matches: 6. In TCRdb, the RT-PCR reads were re-called with MiXCR into one record per CDR3 protein. Of roughly 880,000 distinct CDR3 sequences in the sample, about 20% were seen once. Sequencing input: blood, either unsorted or a sorted T cell fraction (not recorded which). V gene TRBV12-3 or TRBV12-4 combines with J gene TRBJ2-7; TRBD1 agrees at 7 bases. The sequence derives from a human donor who was either an allogeneic HSCT recipient or a stem cell or donor lymphocyte infusion donor (not recorded which). It is not recorded whose cells these are; they may come from a transplant donor. The CDR3 nucleotides read TGTGCCAGCAGCCTAGGGACAGTTTACGAGCAGTACTTC. Protein sequence: CASSLGTVYEQYF.